Listed below are T cell receptor beta chains from one sample, sequenced in a study of blood T cells in healthy people across ages. One entry per CDR3 protein results from TCRdb running MiXCR on the 5' RACE reads. Among 540,000 or so distinct CDR3 sequences listed, around 24% were seen once. The same specimen was also included in a second study, on T cells of mothers and their children.

Input material: blood. Receptors were obtained from a boy aged 5-17 years in good health. Each CDR3 is given with its conserved first and last residue. D genes are given only for firm matches. Size is stated for part of the rows, as once, few or many counts, or as a class when the clone is expanded.

CDR3	DNA	V	J	size	D
CASAGQGGETQYF	TGTGCCAGCGCGGGACAGGGAGGAGAGACCCAGTACTTC	TRBV27	TRBJ2-5	few	TRBD1
CASTRERTSYNEQFF	TGTGCCAGTACTAGGGAAAGGACTAGTTACAATGAGCAGTTCTTC	TRBV19	TRBJ2-1	NA	TRBD2
CSVRTGGYEQYF	TGCAGCGTAAGGACAGGGGGCTACGAGCAGTACTTC	TRBV29-1	TRBJ2-7	NA	TRBD1
CASSSPGTGNTGELFF	TGTGCCAGCAGCTCCCCCGGGACAGGGAACACCGGGGAGCTGTTTTTT	TRBV5-5	TRBJ2-2	NA	TRBD1
CSVTIGHSSRNYGYTF	TGCAGCGTTACTATAGGACACTCGTCTCGCAACTATGGCTACACCTTC	TRBV29-1	TRBJ1-2	NA	NA
CASSQVIAGGSSYEQYF	TGCGCCAGCAGCCAAGTGATAGCGGGAGGGAGCTCCTACGAGCAGTACTTC	TRBV4-3	TRBJ2-7	NA	TRBD2
CATSRDRTEEKLFF	TGTGCCACCAGCAGAGATCGGACGGAGGAAAAACTGTTTTTT	TRBV15	TRBJ1-4	NA	NA
CASRLQEKYNEQFF	TGCGCCAGCAGGTTACAAGAGAAATACAATGAGCAGTTCTTC	TRBV5-1	TRBJ2-1	NA	NA
CSVEDEVSGAYEQYF	TGCAGCGTTGAAGATGAAGTGTCGGGGGCCTACGAGCAGTACTTC	TRBV29-1	TRBJ2-7	NA	NA
CASSSSGGAGDTQYF	TGTGCCAGCAGTTCTAGCGGGGGGGCCGGGGATACGCAGTATTTT	TRBV6-5	TRBJ2-3	NA	TRBD2
CASSVGSRSYEQYF	TGTGCCAGCAGCGTAGGGTCCCGCTCCTACGAGCAGTACTTC	TRBV9	TRBJ2-7	NA	NA
CASRMGGGVYNEQFF	TGTGCCAGCAGGATGGGGGGCGGTGTATACAATGAGCAGTTCTTC	TRBV3-1	TRBJ2-1	once	NA
CASSLQESGKNIQYF	TGTGCCAGCAGCTTACAGGAGTCCGGCAAAAACATTCAGTACTTC	TRBV7-9	TRBJ2-4	many	NA
CASSLDRGPAGYTF	TGCGCCAGCAGCTTGGATAGGGGTCCTGCTGGCTACACCTTC	TRBV5-1	TRBJ1-2	few	NA
CASSPRGQNLNTEAFF	TGTGCCAGCAGCCCACGAGGGCAGAACCTGAACACTGAAGCTTTCTTT	TRBV7-6	TRBJ1-1	few	NA
CATSFRGGGPTNEKLFF	TGTGCCACCTCGTTCAGGGGAGGAGGGCCAACTAATGAAAAACTGTTTTTT	TRBV27	TRBJ1-4	many	NA
CASSPTTASYNSPLHF	TGCGCCAGCAGCCCGACGACGGCTAGCTATAATTCACCCCTCCACTTT	TRBV4-1	TRBJ1-6	many	NA
CSANEVDQETQYF	TGCAGTGCTAATGAAGTAGACCAAGAGACCCAGTACTTC	TRBV20-1	TRBJ2-5	NA	NA
CSVEVGGGSLGDTQYF	TGCAGCGTTGAAGTGGGGGGGGGAAGTTTGGGAGATACGCAGTATTTT	TRBV29-1	TRBJ2-3	few	TRBD2
CASSLGAGLVYEQYF	TGTGCCAGCAGCTTAGGTGCAGGGCTGGTATACGAGCAGTACTTC	TRBV7-6	TRBJ2-7	few	NA
CASKREWGPSYEQYF	TGCGCCAGCAAGAGGGAGTGGGGGCCTTCCTACGAGCAGTACTTC	TRBV4-3	TRBJ2-7	many	NA
CASSGSSAPYEQYF	TGTGCCTCTTCGGGTTCGTCAGCCCCCTACGAGCAGTACTTC	TRBV19	TRBJ2-7	NA	NA
CASSQGKSDRGSHEQFF	TGCGCCAGCAGCCAAGGTAAATCGGACAGGGGATCCCATGAGCAGTTCTTC	TRBV4-3	TRBJ2-1	few	TRBD1
CASSLLPPGQGNEQFF	TGTGCCAGCAGCTTATTGCCCCCAGGCCAGGGCAATGAGCAGTTCTTC	TRBV7-3	TRBJ2-1	NA	NA
CASSPLGGKNTEAFF	TGTGCCAGCTCACCACTGGGGGGGAAGAACACTGAAGCTTTCTTT	TRBV18	TRBJ1-1	NA	NA
CSAGPRQGVFTSTDTQYF	TGCAGTGCAGGACCCAGACAGGGGGTATTTACTAGCACAGATACGCAGTATTTT	TRBV20-1	TRBJ2-3	NA	TRBD1
CASSQDLAGRNTEAFF	TGCGCCAGCAGCCAAGATCTAGCAGGGAGGAACACTGAAGCTTTCTTT	TRBV4-3	TRBJ1-1	few	NA
CASLPTGELFF	TGTGCCAGCCTACCCACCGGGGAGCTGTTTTTT	TRBV25-1	TRBJ2-2	NA	NA
CASSDRNKNIQYF	TGTGCCAGCAGCGACAGGAACAAAAACATTCAGTACTTC	TRBV2	TRBJ2-4	few	NA
CASSLTEAYGYTF	TGTGCCAGCAGTCTTACAGAAGCATATGGCTACACCTTC	TRBV28	TRBJ1-2	few	NA
CASSQDLAANSPLHF	TGCGCCAGCAGCCAAGATCTTGCGGCAAATTCACCCCTCCACTTT	TRBV4-3	TRBJ1-6	few	NA
CASSLSNEQYF	TGTGCCAGCAGTTTAAGTAACGAGCAGTACTTC	TRBV7-9	TRBJ2-7	many	NA
CGVAGGPYEQYF	TGCGGCGTGGCCGGGGGCCCCTACGAGCAGTACTTC	TRBV29-1	TRBJ2-7	NA	NA
CASRKLPGRTDTQYF	TGTGCCAGCAGAAAGCTTCCGGGCAGGACAGATACGCAGTATTTT	TRBV4-2	TRBJ2-3	NA	NA
CSAATAGRFTGELFF	TGCAGTGCTGCCACGGCAGGGAGGTTCACCGGGGAGCTGTTTTTT	TRBV20-1	TRBJ2-2	few	NA
CASSIRTGNLSGANVLTF	TGTGCCAGCAGCATTAGGACAGGGAACCTCTCTGGGGCCAACGTCCTGACTTTC	TRBV21-1	TRBJ2-6	few	NA
CSARIPLAGDSYNEQFF	TGCAGTGCTAGAATACCTCTAGCGGGAGACTCCTACAATGAGCAGTTCTTC	TRBV20-1	TRBJ2-1	few	TRBD2
CASSLHRVGNEQFF	TGTGCCAGCAGTTTACACAGGGTGGGCAATGAGCAGTTCTTC	TRBV12-3/TRBV12-4	TRBJ2-1	NA	NA
CSVEGPASGIGAFF	TGCAGCGTTGAAGGCCCGGCCTCGGGTATTGGAGCTTTCTTT	TRBV29-1	TRBJ1-1	NA	NA
CSVVNNYGYTF	TGCAGCGTTGTAAATAACTATGGCTACACCTTC	TRBV29-1	TRBJ1-2	NA	NA
CASSPQLGTGGPYEQYF	TGTGCCAGCAGTCCCCAATTGGGGACAGGTGGTCCATACGAGCAGTACTTC	TRBV28	TRBJ2-7	NA	TRBD1
CASSARTELNTEAFF	TGTGCCAGCAGCGCCAGGACAGAGCTGAACACTGAAGCTTTCTTT	TRBV7-9	TRBJ1-1	few	NA
CASSQDRSTDTQYF	TGCGCCAGCAGCCAAGATCGGTCCACAGATACGCAGTATTTT	TRBV4-3	TRBJ2-3	few	NA
CSLGQGARGAFF	TGCAGCCTCGGACAGGGGGCGCGGGGAGCTTTCTTT	TRBV29-1	TRBJ1-1	few	TRBD1
CASRDGRGVEAFF	TGCGCCAGCAGGGATGGCAGGGGGGTTGAAGCTTTCTTT	TRBV5-1	TRBJ1-1	NA	TRBD1
CASSETQRNAGELFF	TGTGCCAGCAGTGAAACCCAGAGGAACGCCGGGGAGCTGTTTTTT	TRBV25-1	TRBJ2-2	NA	NA
CSSKTGKTDTQYF	TGCAGCTCGAAGACAGGGAAGACAGATACGCAGTATTTT	TRBV29-1	TRBJ2-3	NA	TRBD1
CASSEGSVTRNTGELFF	TGTGCCAGCAGCGAGGGGTCTGTGACACGTAACACCGGGGAGCTGTTTTTT	TRBV9	TRBJ2-2	NA	NA
CASSALRIDGTEAFF	TGTGCCAGCAGTGCCTTACGGATCGACGGCACTGAAGCTTTCTTT	TRBV28	TRBJ1-1	NA	NA
CASSAGEWVDEQFF	TGCGCCAGCAGCGCGGGAGAGTGGGTCGATGAGCAGTTCTTC	TRBV4-1	TRBJ2-1	NA	TRBD2
CSARAHTEAFF	TGCAGTGCTAGAGCCCACACTGAAGCTTTCTTT	TRBV20-1	TRBJ1-1	NA	NA
CASSFPGQGREAFF	TGTGCCAGCAGTTTCCCGGGACAGGGACGTGAAGCTTTCTTT	TRBV6-6	TRBJ1-1	many	TRBD1